The next 23 T cell receptor beta chains were all read from a single sample in a study of OX40 agonist ivuxolimab in advanced cancers. Sequencing used immunoSEQ multiplex PCR; TCRdb keeps in-frame clones, though not all of them. Of about 130,000 clones listed, less than 95% are singletons. The sample here was CD4+ or CD8+ T cells sorted from blood, taken in a trial of the OX40 agonist ivuxolimab. These TCRs come from an adult with an advanced solid tumor such as melanoma, head and neck, liver or kidney cancer.

J is TRBJ1-5 and V is TRBV6-1; TRBD1 might be the D (5 bases). The germline V gene has CDR1 MNHNS and CDR2 SASEGT. The CDR3 loop spans 12 amino acids. The V end was cut by 8 bases, the J end by 4 bases, with 9 bases between. CDR3 DNA sequence: TGTGCCAGCCGGACAACTAATCAGCCCCAGCATTTT. It encodes CASRTTNQPQHF.

This chain connects TRBV5-1 to TRBJ2-6, with D unresolved. CDR3 length: 14 residues. Germline V gene data show CDR1 as SGHRS and CDR2 as YFSETQ. Trimming left V 4 bases short and J 2 bases short, with 7 bases between. The CDR3 nucleotides read TGCGCCAGCAGCCCCTTGACTGGGGCCAACGTCCTGACTTTC. Translation gives CASSPLTGANVLTF.

This clone was counted a single time. The chain recombines TRBV15 with TRBJ1-1; D may be TRBD1 (6 bases). The CDR3 is 16 amino acids. V dropped 3 bases and J dropped 8 bases, with 22 bases sitting between them. Looked up from germline, CDR1 is LNHNV and CDR2 is YYDKDF (reference sequence). The CDR3 nucleotides are TGTGCCACCAGCAGCCATCCGAGGGGGGTGGCCTTGGAAGCTTTCTTT. Its protein product is CATSSHPRGVALEAFF.

As to this clone: An end of the junction differs from the germline gene, which may be a read error. This specimen includes other DNA sequences encoding the same CDR3. The rearrangement uses TRBV5-1 and TRBJ2-1; D assignment may be TRBD1 or TRBD2 (5 bases each). The CDR3 covers 15 residues. Per germline, CDR1 SGHRS and CDR2 YFSETQ. The CDR3 reads CASSRPGSRDNEQFF. CDR3 coding DNA: TGTGCCAGCAGCCGTCCGGGGAGCAGGGACAATGAGCAGTTCTTC.

This clone is a singleton in its sample. The chain has TRBV2 and TRBJ2-6; D might be TRBD1 or TRBD2, each matching 5 bases. Germline V gene sequence: CDR1 SNHLY, CDR2 FYNNEI. The CDR3 length is 13 residues. Trimming took 7 bases from V and 2 from J, leaving 6 bases between them. The CDR3 nucleotides read TGTGCCAGCATGGGGGCTGGGGCCAACGTCCTGACTTTC. Amino acid sequence: CASMGAGANVLTF.

The chain recombines TRBV9 with TRBJ2-2, with 9 bases lining up with TRBD2. This CDR3 region has 16 residues. Germline lookup yields CDR1 SGDLS and CDR2 YYNGEE. V shed 3 bases, J shed 7 bases, and the junction held 10 bases outside the gene matches. As DNA, the CDR3 is TGTGCCAGCAGCGGGGGACTAGCCATGACCGGCGGGGAGCTGTTTTTT. Its translation: CASSGGLAMTGGELFF.

The V call is TRBV20-1, the J call TRBJ2-7; D is undetermined. The CDR3 spans 11 residues. Germline V lookup: CDR1 DFQATT, CDR2 SNEGSKA (reference sequence). The V end was cut by 3 bases, the J end by 5 bases, with 8 bases between. The CDR3 nucleotides are TGCAGTGCTAGTCTGGGCCACGAGCAGTACTTC. It codes for CSASLGHEQYF.

J is TRBJ1-3 and V is TRBV5-1, with a tentative D call TRBD1 (6 bases). CDR1 SGHRS and CDR2 YFSETQ come from the germline V gene. With 4 bases removed from V and 4 bases from J, the gap between germline ends came to 12 bases. CDR3 size: 14 residues. This CDR3 reads CASSAAGVGNTIYF. In DNA, the CDR3 is TGCGCCAGCAGCGCGGCAGGGGTAGGAAACACCATATATTTT.

The chain carries TRBV4-2 and TRBJ2-2; 14 bases agree with TRBD2. CDR1 is LGHNA and CDR2 is YNFKEQ in the germline V gene. With 3 bases clipped from V and 4 bases from J, the junction kept 1 base outside the gene matches. The CDR3 is 16 amino acids. CDR3 nucleotide sequence: TGTGCCAGCAGCCAGACTAGCGGGAGGGCCACCGGGGAGCTGTTTTTT. The encoded protein is CASSQTSGRATGELFF.

The chain uses TRBV12-5 and TRBJ1-2, with TRBD1 matching 7 bases. Germline CDR1 is LGHNT and CDR2 is FRNRAP. CDR3 length: 16 amino acids. The ends lost 5 bases at V and 0 bases at J; junction bases unmatched: 9. The CDR3 is CASGTDRPPTNYGYTF. The DNA of the CDR3 is TGTGCTAGTGGTACGGACAGGCCTCCCACTAACTATGGCTACACCTTC.

The rearrangement links TRBV28 to TRBJ2-2; 13 nucleotides line up with TRBD2. This CDR3 contains 16 residues. V shed 4 bases, J shed 3 bases, and the junction held 2 bases outside the gene matches. Germline CDR1 is MDHEN and CDR2 is SYDVKM. The CDR3 DNA reads TGTGCCAGCAGTTCGGGACTAGCGGGGTACACCGGGGAGCTGTTTTTT. Translated: CASSSGLAGYTGELFF.

This clone was detected only once. The chain uses TRBV6-6 and TRBJ1-5; the match to TRBD1 covers 11 bases. CDR1 is MNHNY and CDR2 is SVGAGI in the germline V gene (reference sequence). After removal of 6 bases from V and 2 bases from J, the junction contained 3 bases not matched to a gene. This CDR3 spans 15 amino acids. The CDR3 sequence: CASSWDRGGNQPQHF. In nucleotides, the CDR3 is TGTGCCAGCAGCTGGGACAGGGGGGGCAATCAGCCCCAGCATTTT.

This chain joins TRBV19 and TRBJ1-6; D not certain. Germline lookup yields CDR1 LNHDA and CDR2 SQIVND (reference sequence). V shed 6 bases and J shed 7 bases, with 13 bases lying between them. CDR3 length equals 14 residues. CDR3 in DNA: TGTGCCAGTAGCGACCCTTTAACGAATTCACCCCTCCACTTT. This gives the protein CASSDPLTNSPLHF.

The chain uses TRBV28 and TRBJ2-7; a possible D gene is TRBD2 (6 bases). This CDR3 is 15 amino acids long. From germline, CDR1 is MDHEN and CDR2 SYDVKM. V lost 3 bases and J lost 2, with 14 bases in between. The CDR3 region has the DNA TGTGCCAGCAGTTTCCTCGGGACTCAAGCCTACGAGCAGTACTTC. This translates into CASSFLGTQAYEQYF.

V and J are TRBV14 and TRBJ2-2; 14 bases line up with TRBD2. In germline, CDR1 is SGHDN, CDR2 FVKESK. This CDR3 contains 18 residues. With V trimmed by 4 bases and J by 5 bases, 9 bases remained unmatched. The chain's CDR3 is CASSPGRGTSGRTGELFF. CDR3 DNA: TGTGCCAGCAGCCCCGGCAGAGGGACTAGCGGGAGAACCGGGGAGCTGTTTTTT.

The chain is built from TRBV2 and TRBJ2-2; the D gene is possibly TRBD2 (5 bases). V was cut by 4 bases and J by 1 base, with 10 bases left in between. Germline-derived CDR1 and CDR2 are SNHLY and FYNNEI. The CDR3 has 15 amino acids. The CDR3: CASSALRVNTGELFF. DNA for the CDR3: TGTGCCAGCAGTGCGTTGCGGGTGAACACCGGGGAGCTGTTTTTT.

The V and J genes are TRBV5-4 and TRBJ2-5; D is possibly TRBD1 (6 bases). Judging by the DNA end, TRBJ2-7 fits better; the J call may be wrong. Looked up from germline, CDR1 is SGHNT and CDR2 is YYREEE (reference sequence). This CDR3 has 13 amino acids. CDR3 coding DNA: TGTGCCAGCAGCACCAGGGGTTACTACGAGCAGTACTTC. This sequence encodes CASSTRGYYEQYF.

This clone was seen only a few times. The rearrangement links TRBV6-5 to TRBJ1-2; D remains unclear. CDR1 is MNHEY, CDR2 SVGAGI, per germline. V lost 6 bases to trimming and J lost 1 base, with 9 bases between them. The CDR3 has 13 amino acids. The CDR3 region is CASRLDLNYGYTF. In DNA, the CDR3 is TGTGCCAGCAGACTCGACCTTAACTATGGCTACACCTTC.

The V and J genes are TRBV28 and TRBJ2-3; D perhaps matches TRBD1 (6 bases). The germline gives CDR1 MDHEN, CDR2 SYDVKM. V was trimmed by 2 bases and J by 0 bases, leaving 9 bases between them. The CDR3 has 15 residues. The CDR3 loop reads CASSLPTGSTDTQYF. CDR3 coding DNA: TGTGCCAGCAGTTTACCGACAGGTAGCACAGATACGCAGTATTTT.

The rearrangement uses TRBV6-5 and TRBJ2-7, with TRBD1 matching 8 bases. Germline V gene sequence: CDR1 MNHEY, CDR2 SVGAGI. The CDR3 loop spans 15 amino acids. V dropped 2 bases and J dropped 4; count of bases not matched to a gene: 7. This chain's CDR3 is CASSYVQGAGYEQYF. CDR3 nucleotides: TGTGCCAGCAGTTACGTGCAGGGGGCGGGTTACGAGCAGTACTTC.

This clone was picked up one time. V usage is TRBV18 and J usage is TRBJ2-7; 7 bases line up with TRBD1. Trimming cost V 3 bases and J 3 bases; bases outside gene matches: 2. The CDR3 length is 13 residues. The germline V gene encodes CDR1 KGHSH and CDR2 LQKENI. The CDR3 is CASSPDRIYEQYF. CDR3 DNA: TGTGCCAGCTCACCGGACAGGATCTACGAGCAGTACTTC.

The V and J genes are TRBV19 and TRBJ1-2; TRBD1 matches 8 bases. This CDR3 is 12 amino acids long. With 5 bases clipped from V and 7 bases from J, the junction kept 3 bases outside the gene matches. Germline CDR1 reads LNHDA; CDR2 reads SQIVND (reference sequence). CDR3 coding DNA: TGTGCCAGTAGTGGACAGGGAGGTGGCTACACCTTC. Protein product: CASSGQGGGYTF.

The gene calls are TRBV18 and TRBJ1-5; unclear D gene. The length of the CDR3 is 16 residues. Trimming took 0 bases from V and 6 from J, leaving 15 bases between them. Germline V CDR1 and CDR2: KGHSH, LQKENI. CDR3 sequence (DNA): TGTGCCAGCTCACCACCGCGAGGGTTACCTGGTCAGCCCCAGCATTTT. Translated: CASSPPRGLPGQPQHF.